Sequencing of this T cell receptor (beta chain) was carried out in a study of T cell repertoires in cytomegalovirus infection. Background on the study: The authors relied on CMV epitopes, both recently identified HLA-C-restricted and well-studied HLA-B-restricted. Shared public TCR beta signatures pointed to both CMV infection and a matching HLA type.

Germline V CDR1 and CDR2: PRHDT, FYEKMQ (reference sequence). This CDR3 has 15 residues. Trimming left V 4 bases short and J 7 bases short, with 17 bases between. Regarding the study as a whole: Cumulative frequency (of public TCR beta family members) identified carriers of CMV plus the relevant HLA.

TCRdb re-derived calls from the reads in MiXCR, one entry per CDR3 protein. The data contain around 800,000 distinct CDR3 sequences, approximately 30% of them singletons. With respect to this clonotype: Its antigen is unidentified.

The receptor was isolated from a human donor in good health (CMV status not recorded). Some clones in this sample may be carry-over from other donors' samples. Specimen: cultured CD8+ T cells from PBMCs, collected from culture after CMV antigen stimulation. The rearrangement joins TRBV13 to TRBJ2-1; D might be TRBD1 or TRBD2, each matching 6 bases. DNA of the CDR3: TGTGCCAGCAGCTCCGGGGGCTCAATAAAAAATGAGCAGTTCTTC. Protein sequence: CASSSGGSIKNEQFF. The full variable domain, its missing parts supplied by reference TRBV13 and TRBJ2-1, is AAGVIQSPRHLIKEKRETATLKCYPIPRHDTVYWYQQGPGQDPQFLISFYEKMQSDKGSIPDRFSAQQFSDYHSELNMSSLELGDSALYFCASSSGGSIKNEQFFGPGTRLTVL.